The clone carrying this T cell receptor (beta chain) has a single count. Its specificity is not known. This sample is part of a study of graft-versus-host responses after intestinal transplantation. The wider study: Uniformly, recipients were administered anti-thymocyte globulin induction with subsequent tacrolimus and steroids for 3 to 4 years.

Germline V lookup: CDR1 SGHRS, CDR2 YFSETQ. The CDR3 has 13 residues. Trimming cost V 2 bases and J 5 bases; bases outside gene matches: 1. Profiling relied on immunoSEQ multiplex PCR, and the TCRdb table lists in-frame clones only, not all of them. The data show about 90,000 clones, 88% seen once. The chain has TRBV5-1 and TRBJ2-7; TRBD2 agrees at 10 bases. The clonotype comes from a human donor who was the organ donor for an intestinal transplant. Material: unstimulated CD4+ T cells sorted from spleen or lymph node cells, obtained before transplant. The CDR3 region has the DNA TGCGCCAGCAGCTTACTAGCGGGGAACGAGCAGTACTTC. As protein: CASSLLAGNEQYF.